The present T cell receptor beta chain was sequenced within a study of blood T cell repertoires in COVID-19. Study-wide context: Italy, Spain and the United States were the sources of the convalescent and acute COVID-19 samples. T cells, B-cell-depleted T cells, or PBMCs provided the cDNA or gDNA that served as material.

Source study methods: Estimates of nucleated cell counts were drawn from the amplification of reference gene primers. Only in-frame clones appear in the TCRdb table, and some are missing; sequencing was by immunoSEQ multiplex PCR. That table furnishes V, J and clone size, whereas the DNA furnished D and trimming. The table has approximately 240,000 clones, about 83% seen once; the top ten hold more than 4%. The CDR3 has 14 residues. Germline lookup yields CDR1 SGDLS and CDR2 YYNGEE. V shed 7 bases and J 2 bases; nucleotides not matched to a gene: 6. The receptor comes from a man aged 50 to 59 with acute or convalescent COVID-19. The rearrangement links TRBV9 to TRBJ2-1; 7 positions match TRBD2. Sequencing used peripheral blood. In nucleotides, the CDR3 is TGTGCCAGCGGAGCCGGGACTACCTACAATGAGCAGTTCTTC. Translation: CASGAGTTYNEQFF.